This T cell receptor (beta chain) appears in the sequencing data of a study of Ad26.COV2.S vaccination and SARS-CoV-2 variants. Study-wide context: The study gave Ad26.COV2.S intramuscularly, once or twice 56 days apart.

Treatment meaning: some 19 received Ad26.COV2.S at low or high dose, single or two shots; about 5 received placebo; per-sample allocation not given. Collection of samples fell on day 63 after the first vaccine or placebo injection. Trimming pared 8 bases from V and 2 bases from J, leaving 6 bases between. The CDR3 length is 12 residues. CDR1 and CDR2 (germline): ENHRY, SYGVKD. Study-level results: Substantial breadth was reportedly displayed by spike-specific CD8+ and CD4+ T cell responses after vaccination. Greater spike-specific TCR breadth was seen in vaccine recipients than in placebo recipients. Breadth of non-spike TCRs did not differ between vaccinees and placebo recipients.

Method: immunoSEQ multiplex PCR; TCRdb's copy keeps in-frame clones and lacks some. The data hold around 300,000 clones, with about 86% observed a single time. For this clone: Its antigen is unknown.

The material was peripheral blood, obtained in a trial of Ad26.COV2.S vaccine versus placebo. This receptor was obtained from a person aged 18-60 years who received the Ad26.COV2.S COVID-19 vaccine or a placebo. The J gene is TRBJ2-2, the V gene TRBV10-3; the D gene is possibly TRBD1 (5 bases). The CDR3 loop is CAIGANTGELFF. CDR3 nucleotides: TGTGCCATCGGGGCCAACACCGGGGAGCTGTTTTTT.